This T cell receptor beta chain was found in a study of blood T cell repertoires in COVID-19. V was pared by 2 bases and J by 5 bases, with 21 bases between. The V gene's germline CDR1 is SNHLY and CDR2 FYNNEI. The length of the CDR3 is 17 residues. Clones were sequenced by immunoSEQ multiplex PCR, and TCRdb holds only the in-frame ones, with some missing. This sample has roughly 250,000 clones, with about 86% found just once. This receptor was obtained from a woman younger than 45 with COVID-19, enrolled during active disease. The sequenced sample was peripheral blood. The chain employs TRBV2 and TRBJ2-5; tentatively, D is TRBD2 (6 bases). The CDR3 is CASSELYNTESGETQYF. The CDR3 DNA reads as TGTGCCAGCAGTGAATTGTATAATACCGAGAGCGGGGAGACCCAGTACTTC.